The clone carrying this T cell receptor beta chain was recorded many times. Antigen unknown. The CDR3 covers 11 residues. Germline CDR1 reads DFQATT; CDR2 reads SNEGSKA (reference sequence). An expansion of CD8+CD57+ cells by flow cytometry had been shown in patients chosen for sequencing. Patients had not yet gotten any therapy when their blood was taken for sampling. It was genomic DNA that served as the template for profiling TCR beta VDJ and CDR3. Each CDR3 protein gets one entry after TCRdb re-called the reads with MiXCR. This sample yields 200,000 to 300,000 distinct CDR3 sequences, of which around half are seen a single time; 7.8% belongs to the top ten. The data were obtained in a study of CD8+CD57+ T cells in acquired aplastic anemia. Study-level background: The DNA of sorted CD4+ and CD8+ cells averaged approximately 3.2 ug.

General study results and limits: No significant difference in CD8+ Simpson's diversity was found between patients and controls.

This TCR was recovered from a human donor with aplastic anemia. The sample was sorted CD4+, CD8+, or CD8+CD57+ T cells (not recorded which) from PBMCs. The chain recombines TRBV20-1 with TRBJ1-2; D is unresolved. The CDR3 loop is CSPDTSHGYTF. The CDR3 DNA reads TGCAGCCCCGACACTTCACATGGCTACACCTTC.